In its sample, the clone carrying this T cell receptor (beta chain) was seen once. This specimen comes from a study of Tregs in tolerant kidney transplant recipients. V gave up 1 base and J gave up 4 bases; unmatched junction bases: 6. Germline V gene lookup returns CDR1 LNHNV and CDR2 YYDKDF (reference sequence). The length of the CDR3 is 17 residues. The data were produced by immunoSEQ multiplex PCR, yet TCRdb's version contains in-frame clones alone and is incomplete. The repertoire has about 69,000 clones, around nine tenths of them found once; the top ten carry approximately 0.4%. This TCR derives from a human donor who received a combined kidney and bone marrow transplant. The V and J genes are TRBV15 and TRBJ2-2, with 10 nucleotides matching TRBD1. Sequenced here: CD4+ T cells from blood, sampled before the transplant. The CDR3, as DNA: TGTGCCACCAGCAGAGGCCTTGGACAGGGGGGCACCGGGGAGCTGTTTTTT. This encodes CATSRGLGQGGTGELFF.